These 30 T cell receptor beta chains were sequenced from one sample in a study of T-cell reconstitution after alpha-beta-depleted transplantation in children. Study outcomes and limitations: Once a year had passed after transplant, T-cell counts and diversity came mostly from newly produced T cells.

These receptors are not linked to any known antigen. Library preparation (for TCRbeta) was performed with unique molecular identifiers. TCRdb called the PCR reads again in MiXCR, with one record for every CDR3 protein. The table has approximately 300,000 distinct CDR3 sequences, roughly 7.8% seen once. The material was peripheral blood, obtained 360 days after TCRalphabeta/CD19-depleted stem cell transplant. The source of these receptors is a female patient between 2 and 10 years old who had a stem cell transplant for Fanconi anemia, so the T cells may come from the graft donor.

This clonotype has a count of ten or more. This sequence may be a read error, since a much larger clone differs from it by one base. The chain links TRBV6-5 to TRBJ2-7; no clear D. The CDR3 extends over 12 amino acids. Trimming shortened V by 6 bases and J by 0 bases, and 6 bases separated the two germline ends. Germline CDR1 is MNHEY and CDR2 is SVGAGI. CDR3 bases: TGTGCCAGCAGGCACAGCTCCTACGAGCAGTACTTC. It is translated as CASRHSSYEQYF.

This clonotype was detected ten times or more. This chain links TRBV4-3 with TRBJ2-7; D possibly corresponds to TRBD2 (5 bases). The CDR3 sequence is 16 residues long. CDR1 LGHNA and CDR2 YSLEER come from the germline V gene. The ends were cut back, 0 bases at V and 2 bases at J, with 14 bases in the middle. The CDR3 nucleotides read TGCGCCAGCAGCCAAGATCGAACTAGTTCCACCTACGAGCAGTACTTC. Translated, it gives CASSQDRTSSTYEQYF.

This clonotype occurred many times. The chain links TRBV3-1 to TRBJ1-1; perhaps TRBD1 as D (6 bases). The CDR3 covers 15 residues. From germline, CDR1 is LGHDT and CDR2 YNNKEL (reference sequence). The V gene lost 3 bases and the J gene lost 2 bases, with 13 bases spanning the gap. The CDR3 nucleotides are TGTGCCAGCAGCCAGGAAGGACAGCTCAACACTGAAGCTTTCTTT. As protein: CASSQEGQLNTEAFF. The full variable domain, its missing parts supplied by reference TRBV3-1 and TRBJ1-1, is DTAVSQTPKYLVTQMGNDKSIKCEQNLGHDTMYWYKQDSKKFLKIMFSYNNKELIINETVPNRFSPKSPDKAHLNLHINSLELGDSAVYFCASSQEGQLNTEAFFGQGTRLTVV.

On this clonotype: A single base separates this from a much larger clone, so it may be a read error. This chain connects TRBV6-5 to TRBJ2-1; possibly TRBD1 for D (6 bases). CDR1 is MNHEY, CDR2 SVGAGI, per germline. The CDR3 has 14 amino acids. The CDR3 coding sequence is TGTGCCAGCAGTTGGACAGTAGCCTACAATGAGCGGTTCTTC. Protein: CASSWTVAYNERFF.

This clonotype was seen ten or more times. The chain is built from TRBV10-3 and TRBJ2-5, with a tentative D call TRBD2 (6 bases). From germline, CDR1 is ENHRY and CDR2 SYGVKD. Trimming shortened V by 5 bases and J by 1 base, and 17 bases separated the two germline ends. The CDR3 runs to 16 residues. The CDR3 sequence is CAISPSERASQETQYF. As DNA, the CDR3 is TGTGCCATCAGTCCATCGGAGCGGGCGTCCCAAGAGACCCAGTACTTC.

This clonotype was observed at least ten times. The DNA of the CDR3 is TGTGCCAGCAGTTTCGTCCAGGGGGGCCGATCCTACGAGCAGTACTTC. Translated, it gives CASSFVQGGRSYEQYF. The chain employs TRBV7-3 and TRBJ2-7, with D perhaps TRBD1 (7 bases). This CDR3 comprises 16 residues. In germline, CDR1 is SGHTA, CDR2 FQGTGA. Trimming removed 6 bases at V and 1 base at J, with 19 bases between.

This clonotype has only a few counts. The rearrangement uses TRBV2 and TRBJ2-2; D possibly uses TRBD1 or TRBD2 (5 bases each). CDR1 and CDR2 (germline): SNHLY, FYNNEI. V dropped 4 bases and J dropped 4 bases, with 16 bases sitting between them. The CDR3 has 16 residues. CDR3 in amino acids: CASSAGTGRGTGELFF. The CDR3 DNA reads TGTGCCAGCAGTGCAGGAACGGGACGGGGCACCGGGGAGCTGTTTTTT.

This clonotype was counted only a few times. V is TRBV18 and J is TRBJ2-7; 7 positions agree with TRBD2. CDR1 and CDR2 from the germline V gene are KGHSH and LQKENI. V lost 3 bases to trimming and J lost 6 bases; unmatched junction nucleotides: 5. The CDR3 has 13 residues. CDR3 nucleotides: TGTGCCAGCTCACCGAGGGAGGGCCGCGAGCAGTACTTC. It encodes CASSPREGREQYF.

This clonotype was observed many times. The chain has TRBV3-1 and TRBJ2-7; D is perhaps TRBD1 or TRBD2 (5 bases each). CDR1 and CDR2 (germline): LGHDT, YNNKEL (reference sequence). V dropped 3 bases and J dropped 6 bases, with 6 bases sitting between them. CDR3 length equals 11 residues. CDR3: CASSQGTEQYF. DNA for the CDR3: TGTGCCAGCAGCCAGGGGACCGAGCAGTACTTC.

The chain couples TRBV28 to TRBJ2-5, with D perhaps TRBD2 (6 bases). V was trimmed by 5 bases and J by 1 base, leaving 20 bases between them. The CDR3 length is 17 residues. CDR1 MDHEN and CDR2 SYDVKM come from the germline V gene. The CDR3 DNA sequence: TGTGCCAGCAGTGGGGGACTTGACAGAAACTTCCAAGAGACCCAGTACTTC. This codes for CASSGGLDRNFQETQYF.

J is TRBJ1-2 and V is TRBV11-1; maybe TRBD1 (5 bases). The germline V and J ends were trimmed by 6 bases and 0 bases, with 14 bases remaining between them. Germline-derived CDR1 and CDR2 are SGHAT and FQDESV (reference sequence). This CDR3 has 15 amino acids. CDR3 coding DNA: TGTGCCAGCAGTCTTACAGGAGCAGCTAACTATGGCTACACCTTC. Amino acids: CASSLTGAANYGYTF.

This clonotype occurred many times. The genes are TRBV2 and TRBJ2-2; weak D call: TRBD1 (5 bases). CDR1 SNHLY and CDR2 FYNNEI come from the germline V gene. CDR3 length equals 14 residues. V was cut by 2 bases and J by 4 bases, with 8 bases left in between. DNA for the CDR3: TGTGCCAGCAGTGAATCAGGGCGCACCGGGGAGCTGTTTTTT. Amino acid sequence: CASSESGRTGELFF.

This clonotype was picked up many times. V is TRBV20-1 and J is TRBJ1-5; possible D gene TRBD1, 5 bases. Germline V gives CDR1 DFQATT, CDR2 SNEGSKA (reference sequence). The CDR3 is 14 residues long. V lost 0 bases and J lost 9, with 15 bases in between. The DNA of the CDR3 is TGCAGTGCTAGAGATGGGGACTGGGTGAGGCCCCAGCATTTT. Its protein is CSARDGDWVRPQHF.

This clonotype was counted ten times or more. This chain links TRBV3-1 with TRBJ2-3; tentative D call: TRBD1 (5 bases). The CDR3 is made up of 15 amino acids. V was clipped by 3 bases and J by 0 bases, with 10 bases between them. Germline V gene sequence: CDR1 LGHDT, CDR2 YNNKEL (reference sequence). The CDR3 nucleotides read TGTGCCAGCAGCCACAGGGAAGCTAGCACAGATACGCAGTATTTT. Translating gives CASSHREASTDTQYF.

This clonotype was picked up many times. The V gene is TRBV3-1, the J gene TRBJ2-3, with a possible D match to TRBD2 (6 bases). CDR3 length equals 15 residues. Trimming shortened V by 4 bases and J by 1 base, and 12 bases separated the two germline ends. Germline lookup yields CDR1 LGHDT and CDR2 YNNKEL (reference sequence). CDR3 in amino acids: CASSPRRAGTDTQYF. In DNA, the CDR3 is TGTGCCAGCAGCCCTCGGAGGGCCGGCACAGATACGCAGTATTTT.

This clonotype has ten or more counts. The CDR3 nucleotides are TGTGCCAGCAGCCAATTTCGAGGATTAGTAAATTCACCCCTCCACTTT. Protein product: CASSQFRGLVNSPLHF. The V call is TRBV4-2, the J call TRBJ1-6; no definite D call. Trimming cost V 2 bases and J 7 bases, with 15 bases left between them. This CDR3 contains 16 residues. Germline CDR1 LGHNA, CDR2 YNFKEQ.

This clonotype showed up just a few times. The rearrangement links TRBV20-1 to TRBJ1-6; TRBD1 agrees at 7 bases. V dropped 6 bases and J dropped 7; count of bases not matched to a gene: 9. The germline V gene encodes CDR1 DFQATT and CDR2 SNEGSKA (reference sequence). The CDR3 has 14 residues. The DNA for the CDR3 is TGCAGTGCGCATGCTCAGGGGGGGAATTCACCCCTCCACTTT. It translates to CSAHAQGGNSPLHF.

J is TRBJ2-6 and V is TRBV15, with D possibly matching TRBD1 (5 bases). V was clipped by 3 bases and J by 2 bases, with 8 bases between them. From germline, CDR1 is LNHNV and CDR2 YYDKDF (reference sequence). This CDR3 has 15 residues. The CDR3 DNA reads TGTGCCACCAGCAGTCAGGGAACTGGGGCCAACGTCCTGACTTTC. Translation gives CATSSQGTGANVLTF.

This clonotype has a count of ten or more. The chain joins TRBV29-1 to TRBJ2-1; unclear D gene. This CDR3 region has 15 residues. The ends were cut back, 5 bases at V and 6 bases at J, with 20 bases in the middle. In germline, CDR1 is SQVTM, CDR2 ANQGSEA. CDR3 sequence reads: CSVPSTSDNFNEQFF. The CDR3 nucleotides are TGCAGCGTTCCCTCAACATCCGACAATTTCAATGAGCAGTTCTTC.

This clonotype was counted at least ten times. The rearrangement joins TRBV12-3 or TRBV12-4 to TRBJ1-2; D possibly corresponds to TRBD1 (6 bases). Deletions cut 5 bases from V and 7 bases from J, with 11 bases between. This CDR3 is built from 12 residues. CDR3 DNA sequence: TGTGCCAGCAGTCCTACAGGGTTTGGCTACACCTTC. Its translation: CASSPTGFGYTF.

This clonotype was counted many times. The chain is built from TRBV6-2 or TRBV6-3 and TRBJ2-2, with 8 bases lining up with TRBD1. The junction had 5 bases not matched to a gene; V was cut back by 7 bases and J by 4 bases. The CDR3 loop spans 14 amino acids. Germline assignment: CDR1 MNHEY and CDR2 SVGEGT. The CDR3 protein is CASTSTGGTGELFF. In DNA form, the CDR3 reads TGTGCCAGCACTTCAACAGGGGGCACCGGGGAGCTGTTTTTT.

The sample holds many counts of this clonotype. The J gene is TRBJ2-7, the V gene TRBV11-3, with a tentative D call TRBD1 (5 bases). V lost 2 bases to trimming and J lost 3 bases, with 17 bases between them. This CDR3 spans 16 amino acids. Looked up from germline, CDR1 is SGHNT and CDR2 is YENEEA. CDR3 sequence reads: CASSLRSLRVGYEQYF. For the CDR3, the DNA is TGTGCCAGCAGCTTAAGGTCCCTCAGGGTTGGCTACGAGCAGTACTTC.

This clonotype was observed at least ten times. The chain combines TRBV28 with TRBJ2-3, with 12 bases matching TRBD2. The trim removed 6 bases at V and 6 bases at J, leaving 13 bases unmatched. The CDR3 has 17 residues. Germline V gives CDR1 MDHEN, CDR2 SYDVKM. CDR3 nucleotide sequence: TGTGCCAGCAGCGGTATAGGACTAGCGGGAAGTAGGGATACGCAGTATTTT. Amino acid sequence: CASSGIGLAGSRDTQYF. Full variable domain (rest looked up from reference TRBV28 and TRBJ2-3): DVKVTQSSRYLVKRTGEKVFLECVQDMDHENMFWYRQDPGLGLRLIYFSYDVKMKEKGDIPEGYSVSREKKERFSLILESASTNQTSMYLCASSGIGLAGSRDTQYFGPGTRLTVL.

This clonotype was found a few times. In DNA form, the CDR3 reads TGTGCCAGCAGTATCCAGCGGGGGTATCGGGATGAGCAGTTCTTC. Protein: CASSIQRGYRDEQFF. The genes are TRBV6-1 and TRBJ2-1; 8 bases map to TRBD2. Germline-derived CDR1 and CDR2 are MNHNS and SASEGT. CDR3 length: 15 amino acids. V gave up 5 bases and J gave up 8 bases; unmatched junction bases: 11.

This clonotype was seen ten or more times. The gene calls are TRBV6-4 and TRBJ2-3; D could derive from TRBD1 or TRBD2 (6 bases each). CDR3 length: 14 residues. In germline, CDR1 is MRHNA, CDR2 SNTAGT. V gave up 3 bases and J gave up 4 bases, with 11 bases separating them. The CDR3 region is CASSEGGASDTQYF. The CDR3, as DNA: TGTGCCAGCAGTGAGGGGGGCGCATCAGATACGCAGTATTTT.

This clonotype was counted between two and nine times. The chain recombines TRBV28 with TRBJ1-2, with D possibly matching TRBD1 (5 bases). CDR1 and CDR2 from the germline V gene are MDHEN and SYDVKM. The CDR3 runs to 14 residues. The V gene lost 6 bases and the J gene lost 4 bases, with 15 bases spanning the gap. The CDR3 region is CASSPIDSSYGYTF. The CDR3 region has the DNA TGTGCCAGCAGCCCAATCGACAGCTCCTATGGCTACACCTTC.

CDR3 amino acids: CASSFTGDAPYEQYF. The CDR3 nucleotides read TGTGCCAGCAGTTTCACAGGGGACGCCCCCTACGAGCAGTACTTC. The chain uses TRBV14 and TRBJ2-7; 7 nucleotides align to TRBD1. CDR3 size: 15 residues. CDR1 SGHDN and CDR2 FVKESK come from the germline V gene. Unmatched junction bases numbered 10, after V lost 6 bases and J lost 2 bases. Drawing the rest from reference TRBV14 and TRBJ2-7, the complete variable domain is EAGVTQFPSHSVIEKGQTVTLRCDPISGHDNLYWYRRVMGKEIKFLLHFVKESKQDESGMPNNRFLAERTGGTYSTLKVQPAELEDSGVYFCASSFTGDAPYEQYFGPGTRLTVT.

This clonotype occurred many times. CDR3 in amino acids: CATSQGSNYGYTF. The CDR3 nucleotides read TGTGCCACCAGCCAAGGGAGTAACTATGGCTACACCTTC. The V gene is TRBV15, the J gene TRBJ1-2, with D unclear. This CDR3 is built from 13 residues. Trimming cost V 5 bases and J 1 base, with 8 bases left between them. Germline V gives CDR1 LNHNV, CDR2 YYDKDF (reference sequence).

This sequence joins TRBV7-2 and TRBJ1-1; possibly TRBD1 for D (6 bases). The CDR3 has 13 amino acids. V lost 3 bases and J lost 5, with 10 bases in between. Per the germline V gene, CDR1 is SGHTA and CDR2 is FQGNSA. The CDR3 DNA follows: TGTGCCAGCAGCTTGATAGGACAGACTGAAGCTTTCTTT. Translation: CASSLIGQTEAFF.

The gene calls are TRBV4-2 and TRBJ2-4; TRBD1 or TRBD2 may be the D gene (5 bases each). Trimming stripped 1 base from V and 5 bases from J, with 15 bases between. The germline V gene has CDR1 LGHNA and CDR2 YNFKEQ. The CDR3 has 16 residues. The CDR3 protein is CASSQGPSLGENIQYF. In DNA, the CDR3 is TGTGCCAGCAGCCAAGGACCGTCGCTGGGGGAAAACATTCAGTACTTC.